A selection of T cell receptor beta chains follows, all from one sample in a study of cytomegalovirus exposure and HLA in healthy donors. Clones were sequenced by immunoSEQ multiplex PCR, and TCRdb holds only the in-frame ones, with some missing. This table has 100,000 to 150,000 clones, more than 55% appearing once. The sample taken for sequencing was PBMCs. These receptors were taken from a young man in good health and CMV-seronegative. Each CDR3 is given with its conserved first and last residue. A D gene is named only where the DNA matches it firmly. For some rows the clone size is stated as once, few or many, or as a class when expanded; others skip it.

d_call j_call clone_size v_call cdr3_aa cdr3_nt
TRBD2 TRBJ2-7 NA TRBV18 CASSPAGLAGGYEQYF TGTGCCAGCTCACCAGCAGGGCTAGCGGGGGGATACGAGCAGTACTTC
TRBD1 TRBJ1-2 NA TRBV7-9 CASSLEGGQHYGYTF TGTGCCAGCAGCTTAGAAGGGGGACAGCACTATGGCTACACCTTC
NA TRBJ1-5 NA TRBV6-5 CASSRAGGSNQPQHF TGTGCCAGCAGCAGGGCGGGGGGTAGCAATCAGCCCCAGCATTTT
NA TRBJ2-4 NA TRBV7-2 CASSLGAAGSAKNIQYF TGTGCCAGCAGCTTAGGGGCGGCGGGGTCGGCCAAAAACATTCAGTACTTC
NA TRBJ2-2 NA TRBV19 CASSLKTELFF TGTGCCAGCAGCCTAAAGACAGAGCTGTTTTTT
NA TRBJ1-4 NA TRBV30 CAWRVTGGNEKLFF TGTGCCTGGAGAGTAACCGGGGGGAATGAAAAACTGTTTTTT
TRBD1 TRBJ1-1 NA TRBV30 CACPPGWKVPGGKGLNTEAFF TGTGCCTGCCCCCCGGGGTGGAAGGTGCCAGGGGGGAAGGGGTTGAACACTGAAGCTTTCTTT
NA TRBJ1-2 NA TRBV6-5 CASSRTRDIYGYTF TGTGCCAGCAGCCGCACCCGGGACATCTATGGCTACACCTTC
NA TRBJ2-5 NA TRBV29-1 CSVEFGVARETQYF TGCAGCGTTGAATTCGGGGTCGCTCGGGAGACCCAGTACTTC
TRBD2 TRBJ2-7 NA TRBV30 CAWSSGTTLRWQYF TGTGCCTGGAGTTCAGGGACTACATTACGGTGGCAGTACTTC
TRBD1 TRBJ2-3 few TRBV4-3 CASSPTGTGLSDTQYF TGCGCCAGCAGCCCGACCGGGACAGGGCTCTCCGATACGCAGTATTTT
NA TRBJ1-1 NA TRBV28 CASHNAGQGNEAFF TGTGCCAGCCATAACGCCGGCCAGGGGAATGAAGCTTTCTTT
TRBD1 TRBJ1-5 NA TRBV7-2 CASSAGQGRGNQPQHF TGTGCCAGCAGCGCGGGACAGGGTCGAGGCAATCAGCCCCAGCATTTT
TRBD1 TRBJ1-4 NA TRBV15 CATSRGLPGQGDEKLFF TGTGCCACCAGCAGAGGGCTACCGGGACAGGGGGACGAAAAACTGTTTTTT
TRBD1 TRBJ1-1 NA TRBV7-9 CSSSLAGGTGGRRNTEAFF TGTTCCAGCAGCTTAGCTGGGGGGACAGGGGGCCGTCGGAACACTGAAGCTTTCTTT
NA TRBJ2-3 NA TRBV14 CASSQDDRRTDTQYF TGTGCCAGCAGCCAAGATGACAGACGCACAGATACGCAGTATTTT
TRBD1 TRBJ1-3 NA TRBV11-2 CASSLGNRGSGNTIYF TGTGCCAGCAGCTTAGGGAACAGGGGATCTGGAAACACCATATATTTT
TRBD1 TRBJ1-1 few TRBV6-4 CASSLTGDTEAFF TGTGCCAGCAGCCTGACAGGGGACACTGAAGCTTTCTTT
TRBD1 TRBJ2-2 few TRBV5-1 CASSDRTGRTGELFF TGCGCCAGCAGCGACCGGACAGGGAGGACCGGGGAGCTGTTTTTT
TRBD1 TRBJ2-5 NA TRBV2 CASSEGQGNLKTQYF TGTGCCAGCAGTGAAGGACAGGGGAACCTAAAGACCCAGTACTTC
NA TRBJ2-7 NA TRBV4-1 CASSQDLGSAGSYEQYF TGCGCCAGCAGCCAAGATCTGGGCAGCGCAGGGTCCTACGAGCAGTACTTC
TRBD1 TRBJ1-2 NA TRBV2 CASSEGTGKFNYGYTF TGTGCCAGCAGTGAAGGGACAGGGAAGTTTAACTATGGCTACACCTTC
TRBD1 TRBJ2-7 NA TRBV7-9 CASSPGTGTHEQYF TGTGCCAGCAGTCCCGGGACAGGCACTCACGAGCAGTACTTC
TRBD1 TRBJ1-5 NA TRBV5-1 CASSLEGAPSGAQHF TGCGCCAGCAGCTTGGAGGGGGCCCCATCGGGGGCCCAGCATTTT
NA TRBJ2-5 NA TRBV5-1 CASSLGGSETQYF TGCGCCAGCAGCTTGGGCGGTTCGGAGACCCAGTACTTC
NA TRBJ2-1 once TRBV5-4 CASSFAGSSYNEQFF TGTGCCAGCAGCTTTGCGGGGAGCTCCTACAATGAGCAGTTCTTC
TRBD1 TRBJ2-7 NA TRBV19 CASSRQGASYEQYF TGTGCCAGTAGTCGACAGGGGGCATCCTACGAGCAGTACTTC
NA TRBJ1-3 NA TRBV7-9 CASSLEQASGNTIYF TGTGCCAGCAGCTTAGAGCAAGCTTCAGGAAACACCATATATTTT
TRBD2 TRBJ2-3 NA TRBV7-3 CASSRSGGAGDTQYF TGTGCCAGCAGCCGTAGCGGGGGGGCCGGGGATACGCAGTATTTT
TRBD1 TRBJ1-2 NA TRBV6-5 CASQRGQGYGYTF TGTGCCAGCCAAAGAGGACAGGGCTATGGCTACACCTTC
TRBD2 TRBJ2-5 NA TRBV6-4 CASSDLLTGTSGGAIRETQYF TGTGCCAGCAGTGACTTACTTACCGGGACTAGCGGGGGGGCGATACGAGAGACCCAGTACTTC
TRBD1 TRBJ2-7 few TRBV7-2 CASSLRGQAYEQYF TGTGCCAGCAGCTTAAGGGGGCAGGCCTACGAGCAGTACTTC
TRBD1 TRBJ2-2 NA TRBV25-1 CASSHRGRGGELFF TGTGCCAGCAGTCACAGGGGCCGCGGCGGGGAGCTGTTTTTT
NA TRBJ1-6 NA TRBV7-9 CASSPDRTYNSPLHF TGTGCCAGCAGCCCGGACAGAACATATAATTCACCCCTCCACTTT
NA TRBJ2-1 NA TRBV27 CASSHPTRAVTNEQFF TGTGCCAGCAGTCACCCTACTAGGGCCGTGACCAATGAGCAGTTCTTC
TRBD1 TRBJ1-2 NA TRBV5-4 CASSTRKDRFGYGYTF TGTGCCAGCAGCACAAGAAAGGACAGGTTTGGCTATGGCTACACCTTC
NA TRBJ2-3 NA TRBV6-4 CASARDRGTADTQYF TGTGCCAGCGCGCGGGATCGGGGTACTGCAGATACGCAGTATTTT
TRBD2 TRBJ2-5 NA TRBV5-4 CASSLTGRLAHQETQYF TGTGCCAGCAGCTTGACTGGACGACTAGCGCACCAAGAGACCCAGTACTTC
NA TRBJ2-1 NA TRBV29-1 CSAWWRDAGEQFF TGCAGCGCCTGGTGGCGGGACGCGGGTGAGCAGTTCTTC
NA TRBJ2-3 NA TRBV10-3 CAISLTDTQYF TGTGCCATCAGTCTCACAGATACGCAGTATTTT
NA TRBJ2-2 NA TRBV19 CAGGPGAGELFF TGTGCCGGAGGGCCTGGCGCCGGGGAGCTGTTTTTT
TRBD1 TRBJ1-2 NA TRBV7-9 CASSQGQVYGYTF TGTGCCAGCAGCCAAGGACAGGTCTATGGCTACACCTTC